A single sample is the source of the 14 T cell receptor beta chains below, sequenced in a study of graft-versus-host responses after intestinal transplantation. Libraries were prepared by immunoSEQ multiplex PCR; TCRdb keeps only in-frame clonotypes and omits some of them. The table records some 95,000 clones, 90% to 95% of them present only once. These TCRs' antigens remain unknown. This sample comprised unstimulated CD8+ T cells sorted from spleen or lymph node cells, obtained before intestinal transplant. The source is a human donor who received an intestinal transplant.

This rearrangement joins TRBV7-9 to TRBJ2-7; TRBD2 is a possible D gene (5 bases). This CDR3 is built from 14 residues. CDR1 and CDR2 from the germline V gene are SEHNR and FQNEAQ (reference sequence). Trimming removed 5 bases from V and 2 bases from J, with 13 bases in between. The DNA of the CDR3 is TGTGCCAGCAGCGCCGGGATCGGCCCCTACGAGCAGTACTTC. Translated: CASSAGIGPYEQYF.

The rearrangement links TRBV5-6 to TRBJ2-7; 8 bases agree with TRBD2. The CDR3 has 15 amino acids. From germline, CDR1 is SGHDT and CDR2 YYEEEE. The trim removed 2 bases at V and 0 bases at J, leaving 4 bases unmatched. In DNA form, the CDR3 reads TGTGCCAGCAGCTTAGCCGGGACTAGCTCCTACGAGCAGTACTTC. Protein sequence: CASSLAGTSSYEQYF.

This sequence joins TRBV2 and TRBJ2-7, with TRBD1 matching over 8 bases. The J segment lost 5 bases and the V segment lost 6 bases, leaving 18 bases of the junction unmatched. Germline CDR1 and CDR2: SNHLY and FYNNEI. The CDR3 runs to 17 residues. The CDR3 region is CASSSGTGLGKRNEQYF. CDR3 sequence (DNA): TGTGCCAGCAGCTCCGGGACAGGCCTGGGAAAAAGAAACGAGCAGTACTTC.

This clone was detected once. V gene TRBV7-9 combines with J gene TRBJ1-3; D is ambiguous. Germline V gene lookup returns CDR1 SEHNR and CDR2 FQNEAQ (reference sequence). V lost 2 bases and J 6 bases, leaving 8 bases between the germline ends. This CDR3 region has 13 residues. This CDR3 is CASSLPGENTIYF. The CDR3, as DNA: TGTGCCAGCAGCTTACCGGGTGAAAACACCATATATTTT.

The rearrangement joins TRBV6-1 to TRBJ2-3, with 9 bases aligning to TRBD2. The V gene's germline CDR1 is MNHNS and CDR2 SASEGT. V gave up 6 bases and J gave up 4 bases; unmatched junction bases: 8. The length of the CDR3 is 15 residues. The DNA for the CDR3 is TGTGCCAGCAGCTCGCGGGGGGGCGGGGCAGATACGCAGTATTTT. This encodes CASSSRGGGADTQYF.

This clone has only one observation. V usage is TRBV4-2 and J usage is TRBJ2-3, with TRBD1 matching 10 bases. The CDR3 extends over 18 amino acids. The V gene's germline CDR1 is LGHNA and CDR2 YNFKEQ. V shed 0 bases and J 1 base; nucleotides not matched to a gene: 7. The CDR3 bases are TGTGCCAGCAGCCAAGAGCCCTGGACAGGGGGTCGCACAGATACGCAGTATTTT. Amino acid sequence: CASSQEPWTGGRTDTQYF.

The chain recombines TRBV2 with TRBJ1-5, with 9 bases fitting TRBD1. This CDR3 spans 19 amino acids. Germline V gene lookup returns CDR1 SNHLY and CDR2 FYNNEI. V was pared by 2 bases and J by 6 bases, with 17 bases of the junction left unmatched. The CDR3 nucleotides are TGTGCCAGCAGTGAAAACCCGGACAGGGGAGGGTGGGCGGGTCAGCCCCAGCATTTT. It encodes CASSENPDRGGWAGQPQHF. Drawing the rest from reference TRBV2 and TRBJ1-5, the complete variable domain is EPEVTQTPSHQVTQMGQEVILRCVPISNHLYFYWYRQILGQKVEFLVSFYNNEISEKSEIFDDQFSVERPDGSNFTLKIRSTKLEDSAMYFCASSENPDRGGWAGQPQHFGDGTRLSIL.

The chain uses TRBV7-3 and TRBJ2-1, with a possible D match to TRBD2 (6 bases). From germline, CDR1 is SGHTA and CDR2 FQGTGA. The V end lost 2 bases, the J end lost 8 bases, and 13 bases lay between the germline ends. The CDR3 spans 14 residues. As DNA, the CDR3 is TGTGCCAGCAGCTTATTTCCTAGCGAGCATGAGCAGTTCTTC. Its translation: CASSLFPSEHEQFF.

V and J are TRBV18 and TRBJ2-7; D not resolved. CDR3 length: 11 amino acids. CDR1 and CDR2 (germline): KGHSH, LQKENI. Between the trimmed V and J ends, which lost 6 bases and 0 bases, there was a span of 3 bases. The CDR3 loop reads CASSSSYEQYF. The CDR3 coding sequence is TGTGCCAGCTCGAGCTCCTACGAGCAGTACTTC.

This sequence joins TRBV27 and TRBJ2-2; D is unresolved. The germline gives CDR1 MNHEY, CDR2 SMNVEV (reference sequence). The ends were cut back, 7 bases at V and 0 bases at J, with 9 bases in the middle. The CDR3 covers 14 residues. The CDR3 sequence: CASTPTTNTGELFF. CDR3 DNA: TGTGCCAGCACCCCGACAACGAACACCGGGGAGCTGTTTTTT.

The J gene is TRBJ1-1, the V gene TRBV4-2; 7 nucleotides align to TRBD1. The CDR3 consists of 16 residues. Germline V gene sequence: CDR1 LGHNA, CDR2 YNFKEQ. The J segment lost 6 bases and the V segment lost 3 bases, leaving 13 bases of the junction unmatched. The CDR3 here is CASSHPSRGDSPEAFF. CDR3 in DNA: TGTGCCAGCAGCCACCCCTCGCGGGGGGACAGCCCTGAAGCTTTCTTT.

This chain joins TRBV6-6 and TRBJ2-1; TRBD1 matches at 7 bases. The CDR3 is 15 residues long. CDR1 MNHNY and CDR2 SVGAGI come from the germline V gene (reference sequence). The V and J ends lost 5 bases and 3 bases, in that order; junction bases with no gene match: 7. The CDR3 loop reads CASSLSGTDYNEQFF. CDR3 sequence (DNA): TGTGCCAGCAGTCTCTCCGGGACAGACTACAATGAGCAGTTCTTC.

The J gene is TRBJ2-7, the V gene TRBV7-9; D gene uncertain. CDR1 and CDR2 from the germline V gene are SEHNR and FQNEAQ (reference sequence). The V end lost 8 bases, the J end lost 1 base, and 9 bases lay between the germline ends. This CDR3 has 12 amino acids. The CDR3 reads CASSRGSYEQYF. The CDR3 DNA is TGTGCCAGCTCCCGAGGTTCCTACGAGCAGTACTTC.

This chain connects TRBV15 to TRBJ2-5; TRBD2 matches 8 bases. J gave up 5 bases and V 1 base, and 6 bases lay outside the gene matches. CDR1 is LNHNV and CDR2 is YYDKDF in the germline V gene (reference sequence). This CDR3 is built from 15 residues. CDR3 coding DNA: TGTGCCACCAGCAGAGCTGGGGGCGGGGGGGAGACCCAGTACTTC. Translating it yields CATSRAGGGGETQYF.